The next 5 T cell receptor beta chains were all read from a single sample in a study of blood T cell repertoires in COVID-19. TCRdb's copy holds only in-frame clones and misses some; the assay was immunoSEQ multiplex PCR. The sample lists roughly 200,000 clones; around 90% were seen once. Material: PBMCs or T cells enriched from blood (not recorded which). These receptors originate from a woman aged 30 to 39 who had recovered from COVID-19.

The chain joins TRBV2 to TRBJ2-5; 7 bases are a match to TRBD1. The V and J ends lost 6 bases and 5 bases, in that order; junction bases with no gene match: 9. In germline, CDR1 is SNHLY, CDR2 FYNNEI. There are 14 residues in the CDR3. The CDR3: CASSETRQGETQYF. In nucleotides, the CDR3 is TGTGCCAGCAGCGAAACAAGACAGGGTGAGACCCAGTACTTC.

The V call is TRBV14, the J call TRBJ1-4; perhaps TRBD1 as D (6 bases). Trimming removed 0 bases at V and 5 bases at J, with 16 bases between. Germline CDR1 reads SGHDN; CDR2 reads FVKESK. This CDR3 has 17 residues. CDR3: CASSQEENGQWNEKLFF. Here the CDR3 DNA reads TGTGCCAGCAGCCAAGAAGAGAATGGACAGTGGAATGAAAAACTGTTTTTT.

This chain connects TRBV4-2 to TRBJ1-1, with unresolved D. CDR1 is LGHNA, CDR2 YNFKEQ, per germline. Trimming shortened V by 1 base and J by 4 bases, and 7 bases separated the two germline ends. This CDR3 contains 13 residues. The CDR3 spells CASSQGGSTEAFF. The DNA for the CDR3 is TGTGCCAGCAGCCAAGGAGGCAGCACTGAAGCTTTCTTT.

The chain links TRBV7-9 to TRBJ1-2; D remains ambiguous. Looked up from germline, CDR1 is SEHNR and CDR2 is FQNEAQ (reference sequence). The ends were cut back, 5 bases at V and 2 bases at J, with 9 bases in the middle. This CDR3 spans 13 amino acids. The CDR3 reads CASSITGNYGYTF. The CDR3 nucleotides are TGTGCCAGCAGCATTACGGGGAACTATGGCTACACCTTC.

V usage is TRBV13 and J usage is TRBJ2-2; D might be TRBD1 (6 bases). V was clipped by 4 bases and J by 3 bases, with 12 bases between them. Germline values: CDR1 PRHDT, CDR2 FYEKMQ (reference sequence). CDR3 length: 15 amino acids. The CDR3 here is CASSSQGKDTGELFF. The CDR3 nucleotides read TGTGCCAGCAGCTCCCAGGGGAAAGACACCGGGGAGCTGTTTTTT.